Sequencing of this T cell receptor (beta chain) was carried out in a study of a mutant IDH1 vaccine in newly diagnosed glioma. Looking at the study overall: Eight vaccine doses were administered to patients at weeks 1, 3, 5, 7, 11, 15, 19 and 23. Either 4-6 weeks after radiotherapy alone or alongside temozolomide, vaccination was begun. Patients were pretreated with radiotherapy, temozolomide, or both, mostly both. Study-level findings and limits: Of the patients, about 95% had vaccine-induced immune responses.

CDR1 is SGHVS and CDR2 is FNYEAQ in the germline V gene. V lost 4 bases to trimming and J lost 0 bases; unmatched junction nucleotides: 2. The CDR3 has 15 amino acids. Described time point: week 5, during vaccination. Doses consisted of 300 ug of mutant IDH1 20-mer peptide each, paired with topical imiquimod. TCRdb's table, derived via immunoSEQ multiplex PCR, lists solely in-frame clones and lacks some. Among some 60,000 clones, 80% to 90% were seen once, and the ten largest hold about 4.2%. This clone was observed a few times. Antigen unknown. The chain couples TRBV7-6 to TRBJ2-2; TRBD1 agrees at 7 bases. This clonotype originated in a woman aged 40 to 49 with glioma. Sequenced here: PBMCs, sampled from a glioma patient whose treatment included an IDH1 peptide vaccine. The CDR3 reads CASSYRGANTGELFF. The CDR3 nucleotides are TGTGCCAGCAGCTACAGGGGCGCGAACACCGGGGAGCTGTTTTTT.